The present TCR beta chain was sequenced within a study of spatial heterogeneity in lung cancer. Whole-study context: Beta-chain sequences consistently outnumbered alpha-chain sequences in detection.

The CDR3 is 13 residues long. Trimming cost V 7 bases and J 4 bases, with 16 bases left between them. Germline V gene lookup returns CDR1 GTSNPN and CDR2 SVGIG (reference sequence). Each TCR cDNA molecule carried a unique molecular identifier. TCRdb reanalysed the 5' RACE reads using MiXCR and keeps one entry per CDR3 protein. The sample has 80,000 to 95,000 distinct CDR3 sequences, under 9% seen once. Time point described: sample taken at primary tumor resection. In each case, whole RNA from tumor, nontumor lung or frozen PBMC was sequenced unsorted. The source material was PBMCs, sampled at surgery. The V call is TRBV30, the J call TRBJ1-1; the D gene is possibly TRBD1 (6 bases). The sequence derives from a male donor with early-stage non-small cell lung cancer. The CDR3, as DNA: TGTGCCTTTCACTACAGGGAGGGCACTGAAGCTTTCTTT. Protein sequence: CAFHYREGTEAFF. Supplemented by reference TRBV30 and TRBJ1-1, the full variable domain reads SQTIHQWPATLVQPVGSPLSLECTVEGTSNPNLYWYRQAAGRGLQLLFYSVGIGQISSEVPQNLSASRPQDRQFILSSKKLLLSDSGFYLCAFHYREGTEAFFGQGTRLTVV.